This T cell receptor beta chain was recovered during a study of blood T cell repertoires in COVID-19. This clone was seen ten or more times. The repertoire was sequenced with immunoSEQ multiplex PCR; TCRdb's copy has only in-frame clones and lacks some. The profile shows over 200,000 clones, approximately 86% of them singletons. Input material: peripheral blood. The TCR was taken from a woman aged 25-40 years who had recovered from COVID-19.

The CDR3 spells CASSLETLGGGYTF. CDR3 sequence (DNA): TGTGCCAGCAGCTTAGAGACCCTAGGGGGTGGCTACACCTTC. The rearrangement uses TRBV7-9 and TRBJ1-2; D is possibly TRBD1 (6 bases). The CDR3 spans 14 residues. CDR1 is SEHNR, CDR2 FQNEAQ, per germline (reference sequence). Trimming stripped 1 base from V and 7 bases from J, with 13 bases between.